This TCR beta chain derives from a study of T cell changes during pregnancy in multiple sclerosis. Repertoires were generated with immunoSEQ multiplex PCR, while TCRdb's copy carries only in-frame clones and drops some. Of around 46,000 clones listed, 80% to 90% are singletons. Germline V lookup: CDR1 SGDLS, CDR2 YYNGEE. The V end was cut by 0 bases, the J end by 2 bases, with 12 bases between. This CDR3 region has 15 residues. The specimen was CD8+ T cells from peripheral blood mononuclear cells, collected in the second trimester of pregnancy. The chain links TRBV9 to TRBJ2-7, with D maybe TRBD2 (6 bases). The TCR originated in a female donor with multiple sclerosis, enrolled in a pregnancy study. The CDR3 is CASSVAGTPTYEQYF. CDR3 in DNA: TGTGCCAGCAGCGTAGCCGGGACTCCCACCTACGAGCAGTACTTC.